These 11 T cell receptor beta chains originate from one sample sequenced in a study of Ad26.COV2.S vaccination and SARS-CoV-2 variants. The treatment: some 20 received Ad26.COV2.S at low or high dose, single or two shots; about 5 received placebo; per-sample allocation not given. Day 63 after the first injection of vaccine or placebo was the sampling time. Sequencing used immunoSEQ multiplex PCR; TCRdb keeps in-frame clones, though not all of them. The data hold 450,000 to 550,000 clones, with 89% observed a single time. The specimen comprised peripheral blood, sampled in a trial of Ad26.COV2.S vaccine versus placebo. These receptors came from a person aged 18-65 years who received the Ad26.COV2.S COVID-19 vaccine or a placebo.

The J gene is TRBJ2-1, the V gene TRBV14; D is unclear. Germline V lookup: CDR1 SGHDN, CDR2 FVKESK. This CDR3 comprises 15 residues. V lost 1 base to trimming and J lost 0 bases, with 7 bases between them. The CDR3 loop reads CASSQVRSSYNEQFF. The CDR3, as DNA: TGTGCCAGCAGCCAAGTCAGGAGCTCCTACAATGAGCAGTTCTTC.

The CDR3 DNA reads TGTGCCAGTAGGACAGGGGTAGAGAATTCACCCCTCCACTTT. Its protein product is CASRTGVENSPLHF. This chain links TRBV2 with TRBJ1-6, with 9 bases that match TRBD1. Germline values: CDR1 SNHLY, CDR2 FYNNEI. The CDR3 is made up of 14 amino acids. V was pared by 9 bases and J by 7 bases, with 7 bases of the junction left unmatched.

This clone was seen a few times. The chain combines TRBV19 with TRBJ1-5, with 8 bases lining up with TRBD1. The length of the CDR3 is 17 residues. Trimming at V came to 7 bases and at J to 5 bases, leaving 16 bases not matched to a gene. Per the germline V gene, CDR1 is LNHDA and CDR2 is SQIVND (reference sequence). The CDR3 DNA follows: TGTGCCAGTACTCAACCCCGGGACAGGACCTTTCATCAGCCCCAGCATTTT. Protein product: CASTQPRDRTFHQPQHF.

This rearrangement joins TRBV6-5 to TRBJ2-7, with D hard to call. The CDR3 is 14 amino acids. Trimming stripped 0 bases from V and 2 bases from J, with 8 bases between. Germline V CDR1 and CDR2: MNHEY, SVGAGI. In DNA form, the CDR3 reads TGTGCCAGCAGTTACTCTGTCAGACCCTACGAGCAGTACTTC. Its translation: CASSYSVRPYEQYF.

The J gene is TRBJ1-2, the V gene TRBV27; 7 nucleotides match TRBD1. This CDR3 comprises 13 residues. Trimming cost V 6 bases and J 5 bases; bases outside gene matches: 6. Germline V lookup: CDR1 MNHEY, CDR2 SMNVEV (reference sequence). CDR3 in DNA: TGTGCCAGCAGGCCGACAGGGAAGTATGGCTACACCTTC. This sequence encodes CASRPTGKYGYTF.

The CDR3, as DNA: TGTGCCAGCAGCCTGTACAATGAGCAGTTCTTC. It codes for CASSLYNEQFF. V gene TRBV6-5 combines with J gene TRBJ2-1; no definite D call. This CDR3 contains 11 residues. Germline V CDR1 and CDR2: MNHEY, SVGAGI. V was pared by 6 bases and J by 4 bases, with 4 bases between.

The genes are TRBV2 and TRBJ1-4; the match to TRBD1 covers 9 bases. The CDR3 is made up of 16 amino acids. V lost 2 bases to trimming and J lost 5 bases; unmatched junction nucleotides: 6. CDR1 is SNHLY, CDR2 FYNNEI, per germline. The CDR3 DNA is TGTGCCAGCAGTGAACAGCCGGACAGGGGAAATGAAAAACTGTTTTTT. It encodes CASSEQPDRGNEKLFF.

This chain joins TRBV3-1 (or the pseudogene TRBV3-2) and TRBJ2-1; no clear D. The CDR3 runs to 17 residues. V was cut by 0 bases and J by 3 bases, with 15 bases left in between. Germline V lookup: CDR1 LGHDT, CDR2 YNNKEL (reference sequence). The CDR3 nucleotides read TGTGCCAGCAGCCAAGAAGCTTCCAGTTACTTCTACAATGAGCAGTTCTTC. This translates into CASSQEASSYFYNEQFF.

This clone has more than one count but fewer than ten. The CDR3 sequence: CASSEAGHIYEQYF. DNA for the CDR3: TGTGCCAGCAGTGAGGCGGGACACATCTACGAGCAGTACTTC. The V gene is TRBV27, the J gene TRBJ2-7; the D gene could be TRBD1 or TRBD2 (6 bases each). Germline V CDR1 and CDR2: MNHEY, SMNVEV (reference sequence). Trimming stripped 5 bases from V and 3 bases from J, with 14 bases between. This CDR3 is built from 14 residues.

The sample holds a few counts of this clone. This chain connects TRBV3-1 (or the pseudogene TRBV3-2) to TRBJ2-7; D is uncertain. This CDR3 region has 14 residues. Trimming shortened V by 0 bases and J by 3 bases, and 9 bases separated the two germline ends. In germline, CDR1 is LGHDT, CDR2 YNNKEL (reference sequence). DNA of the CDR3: TGTGCCAGCAGCCAAGACCATCACGACTACGAGCAGTACTTC. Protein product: CASSQDHHDYEQYF.

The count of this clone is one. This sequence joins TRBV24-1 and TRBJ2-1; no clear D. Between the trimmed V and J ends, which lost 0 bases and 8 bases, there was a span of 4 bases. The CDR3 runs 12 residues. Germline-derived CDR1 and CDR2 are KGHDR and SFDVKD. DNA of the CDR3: TGTGCCACCAGTGATTTGCGAGATGAGCAGTTCTTC. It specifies CATSDLRDEQFF.